The 27 T cell receptor beta chains below were found in one sample sequenced in a study of blood T cells in healthy people across ages. Together with a sample-barcoded 5' primer, a J-beta primer mix was included in a second PCR lasting about 7 to 12 cycles. TCRdb used MiXCR to reprocess the 5' RACE reads, holding one entry per CDR3 protein. The table records about 1.4 million distinct CDR3 sequences, approximately 60% of them present only once. Specimen: blood. These receptors were obtained from a man aged 18-30 years in good health.

The rearrangement uses TRBV10-3 and TRBJ2-1, with 10 positions matching TRBD1. CDR1 and CDR2 (germline): ENHRY, SYGVKD. Trimming at V came to 6 bases and at J to 4 bases, leaving 6 bases not matched to a gene. The CDR3 loop spans 15 amino acids. CDR3 region: CAIRVGTGEYNEQFF. CDR3 in DNA: TGTGCCATCAGGGTCGGGACAGGGGAATACAATGAGCAGTTCTTC.

The chain employs TRBV28 and TRBJ1-2; 9 positions agree with TRBD1. Losses at the gene ends were 4 bases for V and 7 bases for J; bases not matched to a gene: 7. This CDR3 region has 14 residues. Germline assignment: CDR1 MDHEN and CDR2 SYDVKM. CDR3 in DNA: TGTGCCAGCAGTTCCCTCGGGACAGGGTTTGGCTACACCTTC. It codes for CASSSLGTGFGYTF.

The chain employs TRBV20-1 and TRBJ2-3, with D perhaps being TRBD1 or TRBD2 (5 bases each). Germline assignment: CDR1 DFQATT and CDR2 SNEGSKA (reference sequence). The CDR3 runs 16 residues. V lost 6 bases and J lost 2, with 21 bases in between. As DNA, the CDR3 is TGCAGTGCGTCGAACTCACCGGGACCATTCACAGATACGCAGTATTTT. Encoded protein: CSASNSPGPFTDTQYF.

V and J are TRBV6-2 or TRBV6-3 and TRBJ1-1, with no clear D. This CDR3 has 12 residues. Germline CDR1 MNHEY, CDR2 SVGEGT. The V end lost 3 bases, the J end lost 7 bases, and 9 bases lay between the germline ends. Here the CDR3 DNA reads TGTGCCAGCAGTTATGTCGGGTTTGAAGCTTTCTTT. Translation gives CASSYVGFEAFF.

This clonotype was counted a few times. The V gene is TRBV27, the J gene TRBJ2-1, with D perhaps TRBD2 (6 bases). The CDR3 sequence is 15 residues long. V was shortened by 6 bases and J by 5 bases, with 17 bases between the two germline ends. Looked up from germline, CDR1 is MNHEY and CDR2 is SMNVEV (reference sequence). The CDR3 region has the DNA TGTGCCAGCAGACTATTGGCGGGAACTAACAATGAGCAGTTCTTC. Its translation: CASRLLAGTNNEQFF.

This rearrangement joins TRBV2 to TRBJ2-1; 12 bases align to TRBD1. Trimming at V came to 7 bases and at J to 11 bases, leaving 9 bases not matched to a gene. From germline, CDR1 is SNHLY and CDR2 FYNNEI. The CDR3 sequence is 14 residues long. CDR3 amino acids: CASIVGQGANQQFF. CDR3 in DNA: TGTGCCAGCATTGTGGGACAGGGGGCGAATCAGCAGTTCTTC.

The chain employs TRBV5-1 and TRBJ2-3; no clear D. This CDR3 region has 15 residues. Germline V gives CDR1 SGHRS, CDR2 YFSETQ. Deletions cut 5 bases from V and 3 bases from J, with 16 bases between. As DNA, the CDR3 is TGCGCCAGCAGGGAGACGATCATCGATACAGATACGCAGTATTTT. It specifies CASRETIIDTDTQYF.

This chain connects TRBV5-6 to TRBJ2-5, with 8 bases lining up with TRBD1. The end of the DNA is better explained by TRBJ2-7, so the J call may be wrong. CDR1 SGHDT and CDR2 YYEEEE come from the germline V gene. The CDR3 has 15 amino acids. For the CDR3, the DNA is TGTGCCAGCAGCCACGGACTCAGGGGGCCCGACGAGCAGTACTTC. This codes for CASSHGLRGPDEQYF.

The chain links TRBV7-8 to TRBJ1-2; 11 bases line up with TRBD1. With 5 bases clipped from V and 4 bases from J, the junction kept 6 bases outside the gene matches. The CDR3 runs 15 residues. The germline V gene encodes CDR1 SGHVS and CDR2 FQNEAQ. The CDR3 loop is CASSLRTGGPYGYTF. CDR3 nucleotide sequence: TGTGCCAGCAGCCTAAGGACAGGGGGCCCCTATGGCTACACCTTC.

The rearrangement links TRBV20-1 to TRBJ2-3, with D unclear. The CDR3 has 11 amino acids. Germline CDR1 is DFQATT and CDR2 is SNEGSKA (reference sequence). V was pared by 3 bases and J by 4 bases, with 5 bases between. The CDR3 nucleotides read TGCAGTGCTAGCGTGGCAGATACGCAGTATTTT. Encoded protein: CSASVADTQYF.

The chain combines TRBV20-1 with TRBJ2-1; perhaps TRBD2 as D (6 bases). Deletions cut 1 base from V and 5 bases from J, with 9 bases between. Germline CDR1 DFQATT, CDR2 SNEGSKA (reference sequence). This CDR3 spans 13 amino acids. The CDR3: CSARVGEDNEQFF. CDR3 in DNA: TGCAGTGCTAGAGTAGGGGAGGACAATGAGCAGTTCTTC.

The rearrangement joins TRBV7-9 to TRBJ2-7; TRBD1 matches at 7 bases. The CDR3 is made up of 16 amino acids. Looked up from germline, CDR1 is SEHNR and CDR2 is FQNEAQ (reference sequence). With V trimmed by 5 bases and J by 3 bases, 13 bases remained unmatched. CDR3: CASSLAPDRYYYEQYF. CDR3 bases: TGTGCCAGCAGCCTCGCACCGGACAGGTACTACTACGAGCAGTACTTC.

The chain combines TRBV29-1 with TRBJ2-7; the D gene is possibly TRBD1 (6 bases). Trimming shortened V by 4 bases and J by 5 bases, and 15 bases separated the two germline ends. This CDR3 has 13 amino acids. The germline V gene encodes CDR1 SQVTM and CDR2 ANQGSEA. The CDR3 region is CSVVVGGHNEQYF. CDR3 DNA: TGCAGCGTTGTTGTAGGGGGACACAACGAGCAGTACTTC.

This chain links TRBV20-1 with TRBJ1-5; 10 bases map to TRBD1. CDR1 and CDR2 from the germline V gene are DFQATT and SNEGSKA (reference sequence). V shed 6 bases, J shed 7 bases, and the junction held 9 bases outside the gene matches. The CDR3 length is 14 residues. The CDR3 sequence: CSAHPTGGGQPQHF. The CDR3 DNA reads as TGCAGTGCCCACCCGACAGGGGGCGGGCAGCCCCAGCATTTT.

The chain has TRBV28 and TRBJ2-7; 10 positions agree with TRBD1. CDR1 is MDHEN and CDR2 is SYDVKM in the germline V gene. J gave up 5 bases and V 4 bases, and 5 bases lay outside the gene matches. CDR3 length: 14 residues. CDR3 loop: CASSWTGGWNEQYF. The CDR3 coding sequence is TGTGCCAGCAGTTGGACAGGGGGTTGGAACGAGCAGTACTTC.

J is TRBJ1-4 and V is TRBV5-1; D is unclear. Trimming left V 3 bases short and J 0 bases short, with 21 bases between. CDR1 and CDR2 from the germline V gene are SGHRS and YFSETQ. This CDR3 region has 19 residues. The CDR3 nucleotides read TGCGCCAGCAGCTCGGAAGTCGTCGGGCCCCTGGCAACTAATGAAAAACTGTTTTTT. Encoded protein: CASSSEVVGPLATNEKLFF.

This chain uses TRBV6-5 with TRBJ2-4; tentatively, D is TRBD1 (6 bases). This CDR3 is 16 amino acids long. In germline, CDR1 is MNHEY, CDR2 SVGAGI. Deletions cut 6 bases from V and 1 base from J, with 16 bases between. In DNA, the CDR3 is TGTGCCAGCAGCCTACAGGGACCTTCGGCCAAAAACATTCAGTACTTC. Translated: CASSLQGPSAKNIQYF.

The sample holds a few counts of this clonotype. The genes are TRBV7-2 and TRBJ2-3, with D possibly matching TRBD1 (6 bases). Germline loops: CDR1 SGHTA, CDR2 FQGNSA. Trimming pared 6 bases from V and 6 bases from J, leaving 13 bases between. The CDR3 length is 13 residues. Here the CDR3 reads CASRRAGADTQYF. The CDR3 DNA is TGTGCCAGCAGGAGAGCAGGGGCGGATACGCAGTATTTT.

The chain joins TRBV6-2 or TRBV6-3 to TRBJ2-5; 7 nucleotides agree with TRBD1. The DNA end is a closer match to TRBJ2-7, so the J assignment may be wrong. This CDR3 region has 12 residues. CDR1 is MNHEY, CDR2 SVGEGT, per germline. As DNA, the CDR3 is TGTGCCAGCAGTTATTGGGACAGCGAGCAGTACTTC. Protein: CASSYWDSEQYF.

This clonotype appeared a few times. This rearrangement joins TRBV4-1 to TRBJ2-4; 7 bases agree with TRBD1. After removal of 3 bases from V and 2 bases from J, the junction contained 4 bases not matched to a gene. CDR1 is MGHRA, CDR2 YSYEKL, per germline. This CDR3 region has 15 residues. As DNA, the CDR3 is TGCGCCAGCAGCCATGAAGGGGGCTCCAAAAACATTCAGTACTTC. Translating it yields CASSHEGGSKNIQYF.

This chain joins TRBV27 and TRBJ1-1; D is ambiguous. The germline V gene has CDR1 MNHEY and CDR2 SMNVEV (reference sequence). This CDR3 spans 17 amino acids. The V end was cut by 5 bases, the J end by 2 bases, with 21 bases between. The CDR3 loop is CASSKRTPLGVNTEAFF. The CDR3 DNA is TGTGCCAGCAGTAAACGGACCCCCCTCGGGGTTAACACTGAAGCTTTCTTT.

This clonotype was counted only a few times. The chain recombines TRBV5-6 with TRBJ2-7; D tentatively reads TRBD1 or TRBD2 (5 bases each). From germline, CDR1 is SGHDT and CDR2 YYEEEE. The CDR3 has 15 amino acids. The V end lost 2 bases, the J end lost 2 bases, and 14 bases lay between the germline ends. In DNA, the CDR3 is TGTGCCAGCAGCTTCAGGGACCTGAGGACCTACGAGCAGTACTTC. Amino acids: CASSFRDLRTYEQYF.

This clonotype was found a few times. V and J are TRBV27 and TRBJ2-7, with D unresolved. The CDR3 length is 16 residues. The ends were cut back, 6 bases at V and 3 bases at J, with 21 bases in the middle. Per germline, CDR1 MNHEY and CDR2 SMNVEV (reference sequence). The CDR3 sequence is CASRISIQAKLYEQYF. CDR3 nucleotide sequence: TGTGCCAGCAGGATTAGTATTCAGGCAAAACTCTACGAGCAGTACTTC.

This chain connects TRBV12-3 or TRBV12-4 to TRBJ2-1; TRBD1 matches 7 bases. The CDR3 runs to 15 residues. V was clipped by 4 bases and J by 5 bases; unmatched bases: 8. CDR3 sequence: CASSWGQTNHNEQFF. For the CDR3, the DNA is TGTGCCAGCAGTTGGGGACAGACAAACCACAATGAGCAGTTCTTC.

V gene TRBV3-1 combines with J gene TRBJ2-5; the D gene is possibly TRBD1 (6 bases). CDR3 length: 14 residues. The germline gives CDR1 LGHDT, CDR2 YNNKEL (reference sequence). V was trimmed by 7 bases and J by 1 base, leaving 13 bases between them. The CDR3 DNA reads TGTGCCAGCACCCGGGGACAACTCCAAGAGACCCAGTACTTC. It translates to CASTRGQLQETQYF.

This clonotype occurred a few times. The V and J genes are TRBV2 and TRBJ2-1, with 8 bases matching TRBD2. Looked up from germline, CDR1 is SNHLY and CDR2 is FYNNEI. The CDR3 totals 15 residues. After removal of 4 bases from V and 3 bases from J, the junction contained 5 bases not matched to a gene. The CDR3 bases are TGTGCCAGCAGTGCACAAAGCGGGAGCTACAATGAGCAGTTCTTC. This gives the protein CASSAQSGSYNEQFF.

This clonotype was seen more than once but under ten times. The chain joins TRBV3-1 to TRBJ2-5; either TRBD1 or TRBD2 may supply D (6 bases each). The CDR3 length is 17 residues. Trimming removed 2 bases at V and 5 bases at J, with 21 bases between. Germline loops: CDR1 LGHDT, CDR2 YNNKEL (reference sequence). CDR3 loop: CASSQRSGASLFETQYF. The CDR3 bases are TGTGCCAGCAGCCAAAGGTCGGGGGCTAGCTTATTCGAGACCCAGTACTTC.